The rows below give T cell receptor beta chains drawn from one sample of a study of blood T cell repertoires in COVID-19. The method was immunoSEQ multiplex PCR; TCRdb's version includes in-frame clones alone and lacks a portion of them. This sample has some 150,000 clones, with almost 80% found just once. Material: PBMCs or T cells enriched from blood (not recorded which). The receptors were gathered from a woman aged 45-65 years who had recovered from COVID-19. Both conserved end residues are part of each CDR3. Each record gives: V gene, clone size, D gene, J gene, CDR3 protein, CDR3 DNA. D genes are given only for firm matches. Some rows have no size entry. The others give once, few or many, or a class for an expanded clone.

TRBV5-1	.	.	TRBJ2-2	CASRPREVGGGELFF	TGCGCCAGCAGGCCCCGTGAGGTGGGTGGCGGGGAGCTGTTTTTT
TRBV18	.	TRBD1	TRBJ1-6	CASSPPGTGISLALHF	TGTGCCAGCTCACCACCCGGGACAGGGATTTCCTTAGCCCTCCACTTT
TRBV2	.	.	TRBJ2-1	CASSEPLLGGPHEQFF	TGTGCCAGCAGTGAACCTCTCCTGGGGGGGCCTCATGAGCAGTTCTTC
TRBV27	many	.	TRBJ2-7	CASSGADRPLGEQYF	TGTGCCAGCAGTGGGGCGGACAGACCCCTGGGCGAGCAGTACTTC
TRBV4-2	once	TRBD2	TRBJ2-3	CASSPRDYSTDTQYF	TGTGCCAGCAGCCCCCGGGACTATAGCACAGATACGCAGTATTTT
TRBV30	few	.	TRBJ1-5	CAWSKGLQPQHF	TGTGCCTGGAGTAAGGGGTTGCAGCCCCAGCATTTT
TRBV30	.	TRBD2	TRBJ2-1	CAWSVHGGRASGNEQFF	TGTGCCTGGAGTGTACATGGCGGGAGGGCCTCAGGCAATGAGCAGTTCTTC
TRBV7-9	.	TRBD2	TRBJ2-7	CASSLGGTSGAYEQYF	TGTGCCAGCAGCTTAGGGGGGACTAGCGGGGCTTACGAGCAGTACTTC
TRBV7-7	.	TRBD1	TRBJ2-5	CASSKSPGQGETQYF	TGTGCTAGCAGCAAGTCACCGGGACAGGGGGAGACCCAGTACTTC
TRBV28	.	TRBD2	TRBJ2-1	CASGRTSGRKGHNEQFF	TGTGCCAGCGGGAGGACTAGCGGGAGGAAGGGGCACAATGAGCAGTTCTTC
TRBV6-5	.	.	TRBJ2-4	CASSHTGEDKNIQYF	TGTGCCAGCAGTCACACAGGGGAGGACAAAAACATTCAGTACTTC
TRBV7-8	.	TRBD2	TRBJ2-4	CASSWGASGTSKNIQYF	TGTGCCAGCAGCTGGGGGGCTAGCGGGACGTCCAAAAACATTCAGTACTTC
TRBV10-1	.	.	TRBJ1-2	CASSVNRDGGYTF	TGCGCCAGCAGTGTGAACAGGGACGGAGGCTACACCTTC
TRBV15	.	TRBD1	TRBJ1-5	CATSRRDRRDQPQHF	TGTGCCACCAGCAGACGGGACAGGAGGGACCAGCCCCAGCATTTT
TRBV5-8	.	.	TRBJ1-3	CASSLFLLSSGNTIYF	TGTGCCAGCAGCTTGTTTTTACTGTCCTCTGGAAACACCATATATTTT
TRBV6-2/TRBV6-3	.	.	TRBJ1-2	CASSYRTSNYGYTF	TGTGCCAGCAGTTACCGGACATCTAACTATGGCTACACCTTC
TRBV19	.	.	TRBJ2-5	CASKAGGLYQETQYF	TGTGCCAGTAAGGCTGGGGGCTTGTACCAAGAGACCCAGTACTTC
TRBV12-5	.	TRBD2	TRBJ2-1	CASGLAGPTYNEQFF	TGTGCTAGTGGTCTAGCGGGGCCAACGTACAATGAGCAGTTCTTC
TRBV5-1	.	TRBD1	TRBJ1-5	CASSLFRQGANQPQHF	TGCGCCAGCAGTTTGTTCCGACAGGGGGCGAATCAGCCCCAGCATTTT
TRBV5-1	.	.	TRBJ2-7	CASSLAGGWGDSYEQYF	TGCGCCAGCAGCTTGGCCGGCGGTTGGGGGGACTCCTACGAGCAGTACTTC